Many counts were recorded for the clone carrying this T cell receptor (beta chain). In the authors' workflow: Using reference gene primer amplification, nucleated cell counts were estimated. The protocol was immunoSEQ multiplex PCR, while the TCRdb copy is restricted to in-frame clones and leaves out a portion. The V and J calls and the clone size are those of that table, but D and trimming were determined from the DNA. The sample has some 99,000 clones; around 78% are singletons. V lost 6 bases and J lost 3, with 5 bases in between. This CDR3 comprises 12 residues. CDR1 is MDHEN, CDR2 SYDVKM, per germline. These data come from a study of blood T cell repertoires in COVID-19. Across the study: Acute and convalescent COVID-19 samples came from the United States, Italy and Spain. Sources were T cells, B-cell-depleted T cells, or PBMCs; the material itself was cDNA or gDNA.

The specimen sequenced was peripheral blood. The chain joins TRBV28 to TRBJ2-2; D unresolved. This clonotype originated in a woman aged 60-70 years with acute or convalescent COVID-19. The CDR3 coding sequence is TGTGCCAGCAGCAAATACACCGGGGAGCTGTTTTTT. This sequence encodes CASSKYTGELFF.